This paragraph covers one TCR beta chain sequence. The sample originates from a study of response to subunit inactivated influenza vaccine. TCRdb re-analysed the RT-PCR reads in MiXCR, keeping a single row per CDR3 protein. The sample contains some 540,000 distinct CDR3 sequences, approximately 22% of which appear only once. Germline CDR1 SGHTA, CDR2 FQGTGA. Trimming removed 1 base at V and 5 bases at J, with 10 bases between. The CDR3 loop spans 14 amino acids. Another study also made use of these data, one on T cells expressing NK-cell markers. From that paper: Researchers built TCR beta cDNA using 5'RACE template switching with UMIs. There were seven HCMV-seropositive donors and one seronegative donor among the eight sequenced. In a group of 5 to 7 donors, dominant NKG2C+ clonotypes represented about 1.0-7.0% of CD8+ T cells. Once again these clonotypes came out on top in the CD3+CD56-NKG2C+ fraction of four donors.

Sequenced material: CD4+ T cells sorted from PBMCs, taken 12 days after vaccination. This chain joins TRBV7-3 and TRBJ2-3, with D uncertain. The TCR originated in a man between 45 and 60 years old who received an inactivated influenza vaccine. CDR3 nucleotide sequence: TGTGCCAGCAGCTTAATGGCAGGTGAAGATACGCAGTATTTT. Its translation: CASSLMAGEDTQYF.